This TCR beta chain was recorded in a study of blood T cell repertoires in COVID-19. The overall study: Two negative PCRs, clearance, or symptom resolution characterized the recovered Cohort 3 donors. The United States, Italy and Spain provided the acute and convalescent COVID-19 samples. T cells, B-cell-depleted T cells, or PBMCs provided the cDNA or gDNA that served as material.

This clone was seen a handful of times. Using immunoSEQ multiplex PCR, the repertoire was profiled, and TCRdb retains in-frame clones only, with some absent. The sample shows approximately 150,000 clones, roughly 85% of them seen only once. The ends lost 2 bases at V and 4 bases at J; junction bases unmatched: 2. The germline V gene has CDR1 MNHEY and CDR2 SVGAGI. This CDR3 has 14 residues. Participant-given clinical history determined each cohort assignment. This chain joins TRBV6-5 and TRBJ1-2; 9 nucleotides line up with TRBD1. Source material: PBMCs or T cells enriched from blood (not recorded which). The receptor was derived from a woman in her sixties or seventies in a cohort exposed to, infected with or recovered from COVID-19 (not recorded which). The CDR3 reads CASSYGDRVYGYTF. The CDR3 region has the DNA TGTGCCAGCAGTTACGGGGACAGGGTCTATGGCTACACCTTC.